The entry below describes one TCR beta chain. What it binds is unknown. Amplification used 60 Vbeta primers and 13 Jbeta primers. Assay: immunoSEQ multiplex PCR; the TCRdb copy retains only in-frame clones and omits some. The sample consists of 60,000 to 90,000 clones, roughly 82% of them appearing once. Germline-derived CDR1 and CDR2 are SEHNR and FQNEAQ (reference sequence). The V gene lost 1 base and the J gene lost 2 bases, with 9 bases spanning the gap. The CDR3 is 15 amino acids. The data were taken from a study of cytomegalovirus exposure and HLA in healthy donors. Study observations and caveats: Data from an earlier analysis indicated that most TCR beta V segments were productive either about 90% or about 30% of the time. Associated with cytomegalovirus, according to the listing, were 150 to 200 TCR beta chains.

The chain joins TRBV7-9 to TRBJ1-5; D remains unclear. The sequence came from a man aged 65-85 years in good health and CMV-seropositive. The sequenced sample was PBMCs. The CDR3 loop reads CASSLDGGRNQPQHF. The CDR3 coding sequence is TGTGCCAGCAGCTTAGACGGTGGGCGCAATCAGCCCCAGCATTTT.